The 21 T cell receptor beta chains given below trace back to one sample, sequenced in a study of tumor-infiltrating lymphocytes in oesophageal squamous cell carcinoma. TCRdb processed the PCR reads anew with MiXCR; each CDR3 protein has one entry. The table has over 10,000 distinct CDR3 sequences, roughly half seen once. Material: blood. These receptors were taken from a female donor with esophageal squamous cell carcinoma.

By sample share, this clonotype is medium-sized. The gene calls are TRBV6-1 and TRBJ1-1; maybe TRBD1 (5 bases). The germline V and J ends were trimmed by 7 bases and 3 bases, with 18 bases remaining between them. Per germline, CDR1 MNHNS and CDR2 SASEGT. The CDR3 covers 15 residues. CDR3: CASNRFDLGDTEAFF. The CDR3, as DNA: TGTGCCAGCAACCGGTTTGATCTGGGGGACACTGAAGCTTTCTTT.

In its sample, this clonotype ranks as medium-sized. Given a much more abundant clone one base away, this may be a read error. V and J are TRBV7-9 and TRBJ2-5; the match to TRBD2 covers 14 bases. Germline V gene data show CDR1 as SEHNR and CDR2 as FQNEAQ (reference sequence). This CDR3 spans 18 amino acids. J lost 11 bases, V lost 5 bases, and 19 bases had no gene match. Here the CDR3 reads CASSPGLAGGLHYNEQYF. CDR3 DNA: TGTGCCAGCAGCCCCGGACTAGCGGGAGGCCTGCACTACAATGAGCAGTACTTC. The whole variable domain, filled in from reference TRBV7-9 and TRBJ2-5, reads DTGVSQNPRHKITKRGQNVTFRCDPISEHNRLYWYRQTLGQGPEFLTYFQNEAQLEKSRLLSDRFSAERPKGSFSTLEIQRTEQGDSAMYLCASSPGLAGGLHYNEQYFGPGTRLLVL.

This clonotype is judged medium-sized (0.01 to 0.1%). The chain employs TRBV6-2 or TRBV6-3 and TRBJ1-5, with D perhaps matching TRBD1 (5 bases). The CDR3 is 13 residues long. CDR1 and CDR2 from the germline V gene are MNHEY and SVGEGT. Trimming pared 2 bases from V and 6 bases from J, leaving 8 bases between. CDR3 sequence (DNA): TGTGCCAGCAGTTACCAGGGCAGTCAGCCCCAGCATTTT. Amino acid sequence: CASSYQGSQPQHF.

In this sample, this clonotype turned up many times. The chain uses TRBV5-1 and TRBJ1-1, with D possibly TRBD1 on 5 matching bases. Per germline, CDR1 SGHRS and CDR2 YFSETQ. The CDR3 runs 16 residues. Deletions cut 4 bases from V and 10 bases from J, with 26 bases between. The CDR3 nucleotides read TGCGCCAGCAGCGCCGTGGACAAGGGAGGGCCCGACGGAGCTTTCTTT. This translates into CASSAVDKGGPDGAFF.

This CDR3 reads CASSLGSGSYNEQFF. The CDR3 DNA reads as TGTGCCAGCAGTTTGGGTAGCGGGTCCTACAATGAGCAGTTCTTC. This chain uses TRBV12-3 or TRBV12-4 with TRBJ2-1, with 7 bases fitting TRBD2. This CDR3 is 15 amino acids long. Trimming removed 3 bases from V and 1 base from J; junction bases left unmatched: 3.

This clonotype was detected ten times or more. V is TRBV19 and J is TRBJ1-2; D uncertain. CDR1 and CDR2 from the germline V gene are LNHDA and SQIVND (reference sequence). This CDR3 is 12 amino acids long. Trimming shortened V by 8 bases and J by 0 bases, and 7 bases separated the two germline ends. Here the CDR3 DNA reads TGTGCCAGTGGGCGGACTAACTATGGCTACACCTTC. This codes for CASGRTNYGYTF.

The genes are TRBV6-8 and TRBJ2-3, with 13 bases that match TRBD2. Judging by the DNA end, TRBJ2-1 fits better; the J call may be wrong. The CDR3 runs to 15 residues. The germline V gene encodes CDR1 MNHGY and CDR2 SAAAGT. CDR3: CASSITSGRGSEQFF. The DNA for the CDR3 is TGTGCCAGCAGTATTACTAGCGGGAGGGGTAGTGAGCAGTTCTTC.

This clonotype came up many times. The chain carries TRBV4-2 and TRBJ2-3; tentative D call: TRBD1 (6 bases). The V gene's germline CDR1 is LGHNA and CDR2 YNFKEQ. Deletions cut 1 base from V and 11 bases from J, with 13 bases between. The CDR3 runs 13 residues. DNA of the CDR3: TGTGCCAGCAGCCAAGTGGGGGCCATGGGGCAGTATTTT. Translating it yields CASSQVGAMGQYF.

This chain uses TRBV10-3 with TRBJ2-3, with TRBD2 matching over 7 bases. After removal of 9 bases from V and 6 bases from J, the junction contained 12 bases not matched to a gene. The CDR3 contains 14 residues. Germline lookup yields CDR1 ENHRY and CDR2 SYGVKD. The CDR3 coding sequence is TGTGCCATTTGGGAGGGCCAAGGGCGGGATACGCAGTATTTT. Translation: CAIWEGQGRDTQYF.

The chain couples TRBV6-2 or TRBV6-3 to TRBJ2-5, with 9 bases aligning to TRBD1. The J call is doubtful: the DNA matches TRBJ2-1 better. CDR1 MNHEY and CDR2 SVGEGT come from the germline V gene. The CDR3 totals 15 residues. The CDR3 DNA follows: TGTGCCAGCAGTTACTCGGGGACAGGGAACAATGAGCAGTTCTTC. Translating gives CASSYSGTGNNEQFF.

This clonotype is deemed medium-sized. The CDR3 DNA sequence: TGTGCCAGCAGTTTAGCGCTAAATCAGCCCCAGCATTTT. Translating it yields CASSLALNQPQHF. The genes are TRBV12-3 or TRBV12-4 and TRBJ1-5; D not resolved. The CDR3 extends over 13 amino acids. V gave up 0 bases and J gave up 4 bases, with 4 bases separating them.

In its sample, this clonotype was seen many times. The chain has TRBV27 and TRBJ2-3, with TRBD1 as a possible D gene (6 bases). The CDR3 spans 16 residues. Germline V gene data show CDR1 as MNHEY and CDR2 as SMNVEV (reference sequence). Trimming stripped 4 bases from V and 6 bases from J, with 20 bases between. The CDR3 protein is CASSSYRDHSVDTQYF. Here the CDR3 DNA reads TGTGCCAGCAGTTCCTACAGGGATCATAGTGTGGATACGCAGTATTTT.

By sample share, this clonotype is medium-sized. V is TRBV7-9 and J is TRBJ2-7, with 9 bases matching TRBD2. V shed 11 bases, J shed 4 bases, and the junction held 6 bases outside the gene matches. The CDR3 loop spans 12 amino acids. CDR1 is SEHNR, CDR2 FQNEAQ, per germline (reference sequence). The CDR3 nucleotides read TGTGCCGCGGGAGGGGCTCTGTACGAGCAGTACTTC. As protein: CAAGGALYEQYF.

There are a few counts of this clonotype. With a much larger clone just one base away, this may be a read error. The V call is TRBV5-4, the J call TRBJ2-5; D is undetermined. Judging by the DNA end, TRBJ2-1 fits better; the J call may be wrong. Germline V gene data show CDR1 as SGHNT and CDR2 as YYREEE (reference sequence). This CDR3 spans 14 amino acids. The CDR3 bases are TGTGCCAGCAGCTCCGCGAACAGTTGGAACGAGCAGTTCTTC. Translated: CASSSANSWNEQFF.

This clonotype was seen at least ten times. This chain joins TRBV7-8 and TRBJ1-2, with TRBD1 identical over 11 bases. Germline V lookup: CDR1 SGHVS, CDR2 FQNEAQ. Germline trimming cut 1 base from V and 7 bases from J; bases unmatched to any gene: 5. This CDR3 has 15 amino acids. The CDR3 DNA is TGTGCCAGCAGCTTAGACGGACAGGGGGCAGGTGGCTACACCTTC. It translates to CASSLDGQGAGGYTF.

The chain joins TRBV7-9 to TRBJ2-3; TRBD2 aligns across 9 bases. The CDR3 runs 15 residues. V was pared by 10 bases and J by 0 bases, with 8 bases of the junction left unmatched. CDR1 and CDR2 (germline): SEHNR, FQNEAQ (reference sequence). CDR3 coding DNA: TGTGCCACCTCCCTTACTAGCGGGAGCACAGATACGCAGTATTTT. Amino acids: CATSLTSGSTDTQYF.

J is TRBJ2-3 and V is TRBV12-5; TRBD2 matches 11 bases. The V segment lost 7 bases and the J segment 6 bases; nucleotides outside the gene matches: 6. Looked up from germline, CDR1 is LGHNT and CDR2 is FRNRAP. This CDR3 is built from 14 residues. CDR3 sequence (DNA): TGTGCTAGTGCCCTAGCGGGAGGATCTGATACGCAGTATTTT. Translating gives CASALAGGSDTQYF.

This clonotype was counted only a few times. The chain employs TRBV5-8 and TRBJ1-4; 10 positions match TRBD1. V lost 3 bases to trimming and J lost 2 bases; unmatched junction nucleotides: 4. Per the germline V gene, CDR1 is SGHTS and CDR2 is YDEGEE. The CDR3 runs 16 residues. Written as DNA, the CDR3 is TGTGCCAGCAGCTCGGGACAGGGGATGACTAATGAAAAACTGTTTTTT. Its translation: CASSSGQGMTNEKLFF. The full variable domain, its missing parts supplied by reference TRBV5-8 and TRBJ1-4, is EAGVTQSPTHLIKTRGQQATLRCSPISGHTSVYWYQQALGLGLQFLLWYDEGEERNRGNFPPRFSGRQFPNYSSELNVNALELEDSALYLCASSSGQGMTNEKLFFGSGTQLSVL.

The chain couples TRBV7-4 to TRBJ2-5; D unresolved. The end of the DNA aligns better with TRBJ2-1, so the J call may be wrong. The germline V gene has CDR1 SGHVT and CDR2 SQSDAQ. The CDR3 sequence is 15 residues long. The CDR3 spells CASSLASPRTEEQFF. The CDR3 nucleotides are TGTGCCAGCAGCTTAGCTAGCCCCAGAACGGAGGAGCAGTTCTTC.

The V and J genes are TRBV12-3 or TRBV12-4 and TRBJ2-6; no firm D call. TRBJ2-5 matches the DNA end more closely, so the J call is doubtful. The CDR3 totals 14 residues. The CDR3, as DNA: TGTGCCAGCAGTTTAACGGCATCCCAAGAGACCCAGTACTTC. The encoded protein is CASSLTASQETQYF.

This clonotype rates as medium-sized (0.01 to 0.1%). V gene TRBV28 combines with J gene TRBJ2-5, with 7 positions matching TRBD1. J was trimmed by 1 base and V by 5 bases; bases with no gene match: 7. Germline assignment: CDR1 MDHEN and CDR2 SYDVKM. The CDR3 sequence is 15 residues long. The chain's CDR3 is CASSMPQGTQETQYF. DNA of the CDR3: TGTGCCAGCAGTATGCCACAGGGGACCCAAGAGACCCAGTACTTC.